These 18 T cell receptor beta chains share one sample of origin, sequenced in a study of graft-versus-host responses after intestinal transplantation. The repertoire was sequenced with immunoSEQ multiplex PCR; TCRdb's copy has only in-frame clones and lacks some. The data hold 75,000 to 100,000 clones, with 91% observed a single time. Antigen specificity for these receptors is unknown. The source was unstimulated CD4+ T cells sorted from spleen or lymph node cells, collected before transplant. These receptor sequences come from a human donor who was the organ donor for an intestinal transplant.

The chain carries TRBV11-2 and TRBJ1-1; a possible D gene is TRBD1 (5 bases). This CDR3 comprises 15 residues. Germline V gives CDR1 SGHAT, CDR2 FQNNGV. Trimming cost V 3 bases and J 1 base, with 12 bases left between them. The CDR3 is CASSFPGGGNTEAFF. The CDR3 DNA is TGTGCCAGCAGCTTCCCGGGGGGTGGGAACACTGAAGCTTTCTTT.

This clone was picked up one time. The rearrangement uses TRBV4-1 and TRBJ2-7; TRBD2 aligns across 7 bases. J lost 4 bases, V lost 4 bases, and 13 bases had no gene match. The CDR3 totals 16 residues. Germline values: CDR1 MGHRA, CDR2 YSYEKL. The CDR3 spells CASSLGGGPVGYEQYF. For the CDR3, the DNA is TGCGCCAGCAGCCTTGGCGGGGGACCGGTAGGGTACGAGCAGTACTTC.

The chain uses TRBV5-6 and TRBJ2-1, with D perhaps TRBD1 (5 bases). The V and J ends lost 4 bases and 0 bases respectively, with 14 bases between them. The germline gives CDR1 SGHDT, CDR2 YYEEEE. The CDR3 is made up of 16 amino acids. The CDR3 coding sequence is TGTGCCAGCAGCACGTACAGGTTAAGCTCCTACAATGAGCAGTTCTTC. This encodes CASSTYRLSSYNEQFF.

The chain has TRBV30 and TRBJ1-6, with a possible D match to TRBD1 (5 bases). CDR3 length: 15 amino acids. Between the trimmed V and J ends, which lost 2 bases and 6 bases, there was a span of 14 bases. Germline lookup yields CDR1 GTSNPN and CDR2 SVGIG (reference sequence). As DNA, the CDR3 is TGTGCCTGGAGTTGGCGGGACGGAATTAATTCACCCCTCCACTTT. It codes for CAWSWRDGINSPLHF.

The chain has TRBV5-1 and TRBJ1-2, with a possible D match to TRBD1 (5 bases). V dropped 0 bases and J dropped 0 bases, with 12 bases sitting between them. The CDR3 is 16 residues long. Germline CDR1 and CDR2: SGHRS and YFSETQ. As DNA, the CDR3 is TGCGCCAGCAGCTTGGACCCAGGGCCAGCTAACTATGGCTACACCTTC. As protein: CASSLDPGPANYGYTF.

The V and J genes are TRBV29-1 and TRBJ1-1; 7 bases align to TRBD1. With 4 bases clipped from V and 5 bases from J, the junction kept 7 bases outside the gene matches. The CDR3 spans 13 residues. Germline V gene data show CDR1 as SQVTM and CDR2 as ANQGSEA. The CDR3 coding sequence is TGCAGCGTTGGACAGGGTTCGAAGACTGAAGCTTTCTTT. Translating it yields CSVGQGSKTEAFF.

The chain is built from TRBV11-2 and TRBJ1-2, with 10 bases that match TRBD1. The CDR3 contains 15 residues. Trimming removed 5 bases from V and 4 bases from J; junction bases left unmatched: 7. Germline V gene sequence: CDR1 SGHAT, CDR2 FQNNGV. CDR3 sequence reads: CASSLDRGVFYGYTF. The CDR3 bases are TGTGCCAGCAGCCTGGACAGGGGGGTCTTCTATGGCTACACCTTC.

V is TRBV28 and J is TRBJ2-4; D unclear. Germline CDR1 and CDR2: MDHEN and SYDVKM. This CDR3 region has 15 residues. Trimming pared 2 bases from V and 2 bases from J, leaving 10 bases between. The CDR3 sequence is CASSLMSRSKNIQYF. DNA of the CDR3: TGTGCCAGCAGTTTAATGTCGAGGTCCAAAAACATTCAGTACTTC.

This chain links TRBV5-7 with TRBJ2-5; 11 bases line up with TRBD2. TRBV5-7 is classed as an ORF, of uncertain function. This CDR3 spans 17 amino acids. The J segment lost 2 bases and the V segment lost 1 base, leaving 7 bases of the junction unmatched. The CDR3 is CASSLKVLAGGQETQYF. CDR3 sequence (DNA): TGTGCCAGCAGCTTGAAGGTTTTAGCGGGGGGGCAAGAGACCCAGTACTTC.

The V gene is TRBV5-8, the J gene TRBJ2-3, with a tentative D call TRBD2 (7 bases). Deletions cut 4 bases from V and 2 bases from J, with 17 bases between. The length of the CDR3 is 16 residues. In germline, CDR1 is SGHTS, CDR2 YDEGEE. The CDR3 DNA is TGTGCCAGCAGCCCGGTCGGCGGGGGCCACACAGATACGCAGTATTTT. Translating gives CASSPVGGGHTDTQYF.

This CDR3 reads CASSLKRGTYNSPLHF. DNA for the CDR3: TGTGCCAGCAGTCTAAAAAGGGGGACCTATAATTCACCCCTCCACTTT. The chain links TRBV27 to TRBJ1-6, with TRBD1 as a possible D gene (6 bases). Trimming shortened V by 5 bases and J by 2 bases, and 13 bases separated the two germline ends. This CDR3 is built from 16 residues. CDR1 is MNHEY and CDR2 is SMNVEV in the germline V gene (reference sequence).

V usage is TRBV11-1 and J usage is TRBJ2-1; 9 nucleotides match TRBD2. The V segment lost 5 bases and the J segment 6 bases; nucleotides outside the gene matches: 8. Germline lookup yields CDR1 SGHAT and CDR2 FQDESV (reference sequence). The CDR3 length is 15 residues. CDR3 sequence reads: CASSIRLAVRNEQFF. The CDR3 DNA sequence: TGTGCCAGCAGCATCCGACTAGCGGTCCGCAATGAGCAGTTCTTC.

DNA for the CDR3: TGTGCCAGCAGCCCTGGACAGGGGGTAGGTCAGCCCCAGCATTTT. Encoded protein: CASSPGQGVGQPQHF. V usage is TRBV27 and J usage is TRBJ1-5; the match to TRBD1 covers 10 bases. Germline trimming cut 6 bases from V and 6 bases from J; bases unmatched to any gene: 8. The germline V gene encodes CDR1 MNHEY and CDR2 SMNVEV (reference sequence). CDR3 length: 15 amino acids.

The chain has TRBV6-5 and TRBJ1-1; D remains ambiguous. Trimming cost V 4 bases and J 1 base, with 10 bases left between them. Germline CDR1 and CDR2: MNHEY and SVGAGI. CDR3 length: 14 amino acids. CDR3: CASSLIQTNTEAFF. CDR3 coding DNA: TGTGCCAGCAGTTTAATACAGACGAACACTGAAGCTTTCTTT.

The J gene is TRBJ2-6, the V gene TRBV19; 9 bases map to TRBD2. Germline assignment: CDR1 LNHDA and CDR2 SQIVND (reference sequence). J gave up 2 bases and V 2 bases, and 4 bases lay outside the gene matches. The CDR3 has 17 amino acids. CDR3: CASSIRGGAPGANVLTF. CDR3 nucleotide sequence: TGTGCCAGTAGTATACGCGGGGGGGCCCCTGGGGCCAACGTCCTGACTTTC. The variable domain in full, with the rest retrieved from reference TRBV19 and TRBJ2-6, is DGGITQSPKYLFRKEGQNVTLSCEQNLNHDAMYWYRQDPGQGLRLIYYSQIVNDFQKGDIAEGYSVSREKKESFPLTVTSAQKNPTAFYLCASSIRGGAPGANVLTFGAGSRLTVL.

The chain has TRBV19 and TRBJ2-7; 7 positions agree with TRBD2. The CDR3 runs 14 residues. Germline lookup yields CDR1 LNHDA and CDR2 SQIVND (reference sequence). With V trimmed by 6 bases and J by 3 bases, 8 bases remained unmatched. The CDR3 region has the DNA TGTGCCAGTAGCCGGGGGGATATAATCTACGAGCAGTACTTC. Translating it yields CASSRGDIIYEQYF. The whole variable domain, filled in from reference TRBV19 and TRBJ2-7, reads DGGITQSPKYLFRKEGQNVTLSCEQNLNHDAMYWYRQDPGQGLRLIYYSQIVNDFQKGDIAEGYSVSREKKESFPLTVTSAQKNPTAFYLCASSRGDIIYEQYFGPGTRLTVT.

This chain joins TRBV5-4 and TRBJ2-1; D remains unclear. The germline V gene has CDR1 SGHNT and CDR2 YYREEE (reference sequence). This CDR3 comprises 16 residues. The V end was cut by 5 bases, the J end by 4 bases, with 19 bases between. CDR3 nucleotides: TGTGCCAGCAGTCCCTTGGTGGGCGCTTATTACAATGAGCAGTTCTTC. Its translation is CASSPLVGAYYNEQFF.

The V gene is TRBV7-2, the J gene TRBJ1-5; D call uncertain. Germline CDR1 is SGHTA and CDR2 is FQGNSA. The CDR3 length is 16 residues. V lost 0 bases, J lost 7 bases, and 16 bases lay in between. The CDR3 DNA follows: TGTGCCAGCAGCTTAGCGGGAGGTTGGGCGCGACAGCCCCAGCATTTT. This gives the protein CASSLAGGWARQPQHF. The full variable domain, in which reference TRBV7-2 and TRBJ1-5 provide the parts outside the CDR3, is GAGVSQSPSNKVTEKGKDVELRCDPISGHTALYWYRQSLGQGLEFLIYFQGNSAPDKSGLPSDRFSAERTGGSVSTLTIQRTQQEDSAVYLCASSLAGGWARQPQHFGDGTRLSIL.